The 22 T cell receptor beta chains below all came from one sample that was sequenced in a study of vaccination and CD4 T cells after COVID-19. These receptors' antigens are unknown. Treatment reported: approximately 11-day PBMC culture with coronavirus spike peptide pools or control peptides (ViraFEST assay). The Oncomine TCR Beta short-read assay sequenced DNA from cultured CD4+ T cells. TCRdb called the PCR reads again in MiXCR, with one record for every CDR3 protein. The sample records roughly 20,000 distinct CDR3 sequences, around 50% being singletons. The material sequenced was CD4+ T cells from blood, cultured in vitro. The receptors shown here come from a human donor who had recovered from COVID-19.

There are a few counts of this clonotype. The chain uses TRBV7-3 and TRBJ1-2; 8 nucleotides line up with TRBD1. The V gene's germline CDR1 is SGHTA and CDR2 FQGTGA. The CDR3 consists of 13 residues. The V segment lost 4 bases and the J segment 8 bases; nucleotides outside the gene matches: 6. Here the CDR3 DNA reads TGTGCCAGCAGCTCCAGGGGGCAGGAAGGCTACACCTTC. It yields the protein CASSSRGQEGYTF.

This clonotype was recorded a few times. The chain uses TRBV7-2 and TRBJ2-5, with unresolved D. Germline V lookup: CDR1 SGHTA, CDR2 FQGNSA. The CDR3 spans 12 residues. With 1 base removed from V and 5 bases from J, the gap between germline ends came to 5 bases. CDR3 protein: CASSLEAETQYF. The DNA of the CDR3 is TGTGCCAGCAGCTTAGAGGCGGAGACCCAGTACTTC. The full variable domain, with the rest looked up from reference TRBV7-2 and TRBJ2-5, is GAGVSQSPSNKVTEKGKDVELRCDPISGHTALYWYRQSLGQGLEFLIYFQGNSAPDKSGLPSDRFSAERTGGSVSTLTIQRTQQEDSAVYLCASSLEAETQYFGPGTRLLVL.

The chain joins TRBV10-1 to TRBJ2-5; 7 bases fit TRBD1. V shed 4 bases, J shed 5 bases, and the junction held 7 bases outside the gene matches. The CDR3 extends over 14 amino acids. The germline gives CDR1 WNHNN, CDR2 SYGVQD (reference sequence). CDR3 DNA sequence: TGCGCCAGCAGTGCGGGACAGTCGGGGGAGACCCAGTACTTC. Translated, it gives CASSAGQSGETQYF.

The sample holds a few counts of this clonotype. V is TRBV27 and J is TRBJ1-4; D uncertain. The length of the CDR3 is 16 residues. From germline, CDR1 is MNHEY and CDR2 SMNVEV (reference sequence). The germline V and J ends were trimmed by 4 bases and 4 bases, with 16 bases remaining between them. The CDR3 reads CASSSRTPAYNEKLFF. As DNA, the CDR3 is TGTGCCAGCAGTTCCCGGACCCCGGCATATAATGAAAAACTGTTTTTT.

This clonotype has only one observation. V usage is TRBV7-2 and J usage is TRBJ1-1; unclear D gene. Between the trimmed V and J ends, which lost 5 bases and 4 bases, there was a span of 8 bases. The CDR3 loop spans 12 amino acids. Germline V CDR1 and CDR2: SGHTA, FQGNSA. As DNA, the CDR3 is TGTGCCAGCAGCCTTACCCCCACTGAAGCTTTCTTT. Amino acids: CASSLTPTEAFF.

The chain carries TRBV2 and TRBJ2-7; D uncertain. Germline CDR1 SNHLY, CDR2 FYNNEI. Trimming took off 4 bases at V and 1 base at J, with 11 bases between the two ends. The CDR3 runs to 14 residues. CDR3 loop: CASSGHQYSYEQYF. The DNA of the CDR3 is TGTGCCAGCAGTGGACACCAGTATTCCTACGAGCAGTACTTC.

The CDR3 bases are TGCGCCAGCGGCGGCGTAGGCTTTTTCGAGCCAGATACGCAGTATTTT. Translation: CASGGVGFFEPDTQYF. This rearrangement joins TRBV4-1 to TRBJ2-3; the D is unclear. The CDR3 contains 16 residues. The germline V gene encodes CDR1 MGHRA and CDR2 YSYEKL. With 8 bases removed from V and 4 bases from J, the gap between germline ends came to 22 bases.

This clonotype has a handful of counts. This rearrangement joins TRBV6-1 to TRBJ1-5; no definite D call. The CDR3 sequence is 12 residues long. V was cut by 6 bases and J by 1 base, with 4 bases left in between. Germline V gives CDR1 MNHNS, CDR2 SASEGT. CDR3 region: CASRDSNQPQHF. The CDR3 nucleotides read TGTGCCAGCAGAGACAGCAATCAGCCCCAGCATTTT.

The chain carries TRBV24-1 and TRBJ2-5; tentative D call: TRBD1 (5 bases). V was pared by 3 bases and J by 2 bases, with 9 bases between. Germline assignment: CDR1 KGHDR and CDR2 SFDVKD. CDR3 length equals 14 residues. The chain's CDR3 is CATSDSREQETQYF. The CDR3 bases are TGTGCCACCAGTGATAGCAGGGAACAAGAGACCCAGTACTTC.

The V and J genes are TRBV2 and TRBJ2-7; D is unresolved. The CDR3 covers 14 residues. The V gene lost 8 bases and the J gene lost 3 bases, with 17 bases spanning the gap. Germline assignment: CDR1 SNHLY and CDR2 FYNNEI. As DNA, the CDR3 is TGTGCCAGCCGTGGGGATGGACGGAGCTACGAGCAGTACTTC. It translates to CASRGDGRSYEQYF.

This clonotype was recorded a few times. This chain links TRBV7-2 with TRBJ2-7; 8 bases are shared with TRBD1. The CDR3 totals 13 residues. CDR1 SGHTA and CDR2 FQGNSA come from the germline V gene. Unmatched junction bases numbered 7, after V lost 5 bases and J lost 7 bases. Here the CDR3 DNA reads TGTGCCAGCAGCACGGACAGGGTTAGGGAGCAGTACTTC. This sequence encodes CASSTDRVREQYF.

The chain joins TRBV10-3 to TRBJ2-1; maybe TRBD2 (5 bases). The germline gives CDR1 ENHRY, CDR2 SYGVKD. The CDR3 runs to 11 residues. V was pared by 0 bases and J by 15 bases, with 9 bases between. CDR3 residues: CAISESSSWFF. The CDR3, as DNA: TGTGCCATCAGTGAGTCTTCTAGCTGGTTCTTC.

V is TRBV11-3 and J is TRBJ2-2, with D tentatively TRBD2 (5 bases). The germline CDR1 and CDR2 sequences are SGHNT and YENEEA. The V end lost 5 bases, the J end lost 6 bases, and 13 bases lay between the germline ends. CDR3 length: 14 residues. CDR3 coding DNA: TGTGCCAGCAGCCGGACCGACGGGGCCGGGGAGCTGTTTTTT. Translated, it gives CASSRTDGAGELFF.

This clonotype was detected a few times. The chain recombines TRBV5-1 with TRBJ2-2, with 8 bases lining up with TRBD1. The junction had 7 bases not matched to a gene; V was cut back by 0 bases and J by 3 bases. The V gene's germline CDR1 is SGHRS and CDR2 YFSETQ. This CDR3 has 17 residues. CDR3 region: CASSLEFRGHDTGELFF. DNA of the CDR3: TGCGCCAGCAGCTTGGAATTCAGGGGGCACGACACCGGGGAGCTGTTTTTT.

The chain is built from TRBV7-9 and TRBJ1-1, with a tentative D call TRBD1 (5 bases). Between the trimmed V and J ends, which lost 2 bases and 1 base, there was a span of 11 bases. This CDR3 is built from 15 residues. The germline V gene encodes CDR1 SEHNR and CDR2 FQNEAQ (reference sequence). Here the CDR3 reads CASSLYRGRNTEAFF. The CDR3 region has the DNA TGTGCCAGCAGCTTATACCGGGGGAGGAACACTGAAGCTTTCTTT.

This clonotype has a handful of counts. The genes are TRBV20-1 and TRBJ2-5; no definite D call. The CDR3 has 14 residues. Germline V lookup: CDR1 DFQATT, CDR2 SNEGSKA (reference sequence). Deletions cut 1 base from V and 2 bases from J, with 11 bases between. DNA of the CDR3: TGCAGTGCTAGAGCATCCGTTCTTCAAGAGACCCAGTACTTC. Protein product: CSARASVLQETQYF.

The rearrangement uses TRBV7-2 and TRBJ2-3; 9 bases fit TRBD2. The CDR3 totals 16 residues. Trimming at V came to 1 base and at J to 5 bases, leaving 7 bases not matched to a gene. In germline, CDR1 is SGHTA, CDR2 FQGNSA. For the CDR3, the DNA is TGTGCCAGCAGCTTAGTTGGTGGCGGGAGGGGAGATACGCAGTATTTT. It specifies CASSLVGGGRGDTQYF.

This clonotype turned up a few times. The chain couples TRBV20-1 to TRBJ2-2, with 8 nucleotides matching TRBD1. With V trimmed by 4 bases and J by 1 base, 2 bases remained unmatched. Germline V gives CDR1 DFQATT, CDR2 SNEGSKA (reference sequence). This CDR3 contains 14 residues. The CDR3 DNA follows: TGCAGTGCTATAGGGACAGGGAACACCGGGGAGCTGTTTTTT. Its translation: CSAIGTGNTGELFF.

In DNA form, the CDR3 reads TGTGCCAGCAGTTACAGAGTAATGAGGACGCTTATTACCCCCTACGAGCAGTACTTC. Its protein product is CASSYRVMRTLITPYEQYF. The V call is TRBV6-2 or TRBV6-3, the J call TRBJ2-7, with unresolved D. Germline CDR1 reads MNHEY; CDR2 reads SVGEGT. The CDR3 is 19 amino acids. Trimming left V 2 bases short and J 2 bases short, with 25 bases between.

This clonotype was recorded a few times. The V call is TRBV27, the J call TRBJ2-7; D call uncertain. Germline loops: CDR1 MNHEY, CDR2 SMNVEV (reference sequence). The CDR3 has 17 amino acids. V was trimmed by 2 bases and J by 3 bases, leaving 20 bases between them. CDR3 in amino acids: CASSLSAHEAAGYEQYF. For the CDR3, the DNA is TGTGCCAGCAGTTTAAGCGCCCATGAGGCCGCCGGCTACGAGCAGTACTTC.

The count of this clonotype is one. The genes are TRBV12-3 or TRBV12-4 and TRBJ2-7; 8 bases fit TRBD2. The CDR3 has 14 amino acids. The V segment lost 5 bases and the J segment 8 bases; nucleotides outside the gene matches: 11. In nucleotides, the CDR3 is TGTGCCAGCAGTCTAACTAGCGGATTGCCTCAGCAGTACTTC. Residues: CASSLTSGLPQQYF.

This clonotype was observed a handful of times. The chain joins TRBV15 to TRBJ1-1; TRBD1 agrees at 8 bases. V lost 0 bases, J lost 4 bases, and 13 bases stayed unmatched. CDR3 length: 18 residues. CDR1 is LNHNV, CDR2 YYDKDF, per germline (reference sequence). The CDR3 nucleotides read TGTGCCACCAGCAGAGATATTTTTGGGACAGGAGGTACCACTGAAGCTTTCTTT. Encoded protein: CATSRDIFGTGGTTEAFF. Filled out from reference TRBV15 and TRBJ1-1, the complete variable domain reads DAMVIQNPRYQVTQFGKPVTLSCSQTLNHNVMYWYQQKSSQAPKLLFHYYDKDFNNEADTPDNFQSRRPNTSFCFLDIRSPGLGDTAMYLCATSRDIFGTGGTTEAFFGQGTRLTVV.